This TCR beta chain was captured by sequencing in a study of T cell repertoires in cytomegalovirus infection. The CDR3 runs to 14 residues. With 8 bases removed from V and 3 bases from J, the gap between germline ends came to 13 bases. TCRdb used MiXCR to reprocess the reads, holding one entry per CDR3 protein. The sample includes about half a million distinct CDR3 sequences, approximately 46% of them seen just once. In regard to this clonotype: Antigen specificity is unknown.

The specimen comprised cultured PBMCs, sampled from culture after CMV antigen stimulation. The rearrangement joins TRBV12-3 or TRBV12-4 to TRBJ1-4; D may be TRBD1 (6 bases). This receptor was taken from a human donor in good health (CMV status not recorded). Some clones in this sample may be carry-over from other donors' samples. In DNA form, the CDR3 reads TGTGCCAGCTCAACGGGGGCTTCTAATGAAAAACTGTTTTTT. Translated: CASSTGASNEKLFF.